This is a list of T cell receptor beta chains from one sample in a study of shared clonotypes between healthy human individuals. Measured with immunoSEQ multiplex PCR; TCRdb has only the in-frame clones, and not every one. The table records more than 1,200,000 clones, about 98.5% of them present only once. Sequenced sample: naive CD4+ T cells sorted from blood. The receptors here all came from a man under 40 in good health. Each CDR3 is given with its conserved first and last residue. The D gene is left open where the match is weak. The size field is filled for only some rows; it gives once, few, many or a size class.

J	size	D	V	DNA	CDR3
TRBJ2-5	NA	NA	TRBV18	TGTGCCAGCTCACCTATAGGGCGGGAGACCCAGTACTTC	CASSPIGRETQYF
TRBJ2-5	NA	NA	TRBV5-5	TGTGCCAGCAGCCCCACGGGGCGGGTTGAGACCCAGTACTTC	CASSPTGRVETQYF
TRBJ2-3	NA	NA	TRBV5-4	TGTGCCAGCAGCTCTGTAGCTGGTGCGGATACGCAGTATTTT	CASSSVAGADTQYF
TRBJ1-4	NA	NA	TRBV5-1	TGCGCCAGCAGCCTCCGGGCCGACCCAAGTGAAAAACTGTTTTTT	CASSLRADPSEKLFF
TRBJ2-1	once	NA	TRBV7-6	TGTGCCAGCAGCTTAGCCAATGAGCAGTTCTTC	CASSLANEQFF
TRBJ2-7	NA	NA	TRBV6-5	TGTGCCAGCAGTTACGGGAGGGGGCGTGAGCAGTACTTC	CASSYGRGREQYF
TRBJ2-3	NA	TRBD2	TRBV27	TGTGCCAGCAGTCCAAGGAGTATTGGAGGGAGGGCCGTAGATACGCAGTATTTT	CASSPRSIGGRAVDTQYF
TRBJ2-3	NA	NA	TRBV7-8	TGTGCCAGCAGCGATCGATACTTCTCCGGGACTGGGGGTAACACAGATACGCAGTATTTT	CASSDRYFSGTGGNTDTQYF
TRBJ2-7	NA	NA	TRBV5-1	TGCGCCAGCAGCTTGTATGGAACCCCCTACGAGCAGTACTTC	CASSLYGTPYEQYF
TRBJ1-1	NA	NA	TRBV28	TGTGCCAGCAGTTTAGAGGACAGAGGAGCTTTCTTT	CASSLEDRGAFF
TRBJ2-5	NA	TRBD2	TRBV6-1	TGTGCCAGCAGTGAAGCTGGGAGGGTAGAGACCCAGTACTTC	CASSEAGRVETQYF
TRBJ2-7	NA	TRBD2	TRBV7-8	TGTGCCAGCAGCTTAGGGATAGCGGGAGGTTACGAGCAGTACTTC	CASSLGIAGGYEQYF
TRBJ2-5	once	NA	TRBV29-1	TGCAGCGTGCTAGCAGAGACCCAGTACTTC	CSVLAETQYF
TRBJ2-3	NA	NA	TRBV28	TGTGCCAGCAGCCTCTTGATGGATACGCAGTATTTT	CASSLLMDTQYF
TRBJ1-2	NA	TRBD1	TRBV19	TGTGCCAGTAGTTTATGGACAGGGGGCGATAACTATGGCTACACCTTC	CASSLWTGGDNYGYTF
TRBJ2-1	NA	TRBD2	TRBV19	TGTGCCAGTAGTAGGACTAGCGGGATCAATGAGCAGTTCTTC	CASSRTSGINEQFF
TRBJ2-3	NA	NA	TRBV7-7	TGTGCCAGCAGCTCGGGCGGGAGCACAGATACGCAGTATTTT	CASSSGGSTDTQYF
TRBJ2-7	NA	NA	TRBV18	TGTGCCAGCTCACCCCGGACTTTGTTCTCCTACGAGCAGTACTTC	CASSPRTLFSYEQYF
TRBJ2-1	NA	NA	TRBV20-1	TGCAGTGTTCGACTAGTTAATGAGCAGTTCTTC	CSVRLVNEQFF
TRBJ2-5	once	NA	TRBV7-8	TGTGCCAGCAGCTTAGTTCAAGCGGAGACCCAGTACTTC	CASSLVQAETQYF
TRBJ1-4	NA	NA	TRBV5-1	TGCGCCAGCAGCCCGACTGGACAGCTGCTGTTTTTT	CASSPTGQLLFF
TRBJ2-7	NA	NA	TRBV11-2	TGTGCCAGCAGCTTGGGGCCGGCCTACGAGCAGTACTTC	CASSLGPAYEQYF
TRBJ1-1	once	NA	TRBV7-2	TGTGCCAGCAGCTTAGTATCCAGAAACACTGAAGCTTTCTTT	CASSLVSRNTEAFF
TRBJ2-1	NA	NA	TRBV4-3	TGCGCCAGCAGCCAACCAAGGACCAGCTCCTACAATGAGCAGTTCTTC	CASSQPRTSSYNEQFF
TRBJ1-2	NA	NA	TRBV25-1	TGTGCCAGCAGTGAAGCTAACTATGGCTACACCTTC	CASSEANYGYTF